The sequence of this TCR beta chain was determined in a study of blood T cell repertoires in COVID-19. Clinical histories supplied by participants themselves formed the basis of cohort assignment. Germline assignment: CDR1 SNHLY and CDR2 FYNNEI. V dropped 6 bases and J dropped 5 bases, with 5 bases sitting between them. This CDR3 is built from 12 residues. Profiled with immunoSEQ multiplex PCR; TCRdb holds only in-frame clones, not every one. Of some 300,000 clones listed, roughly nine tenths are singletons. This TCR was sampled from a woman between 35 and 50 years old who had recovered from COVID-19. The chain couples TRBV2 to TRBJ1-6, with D unresolved. Sequencing was performed on PBMCs or T cells enriched from blood (not recorded which). CDR3 in amino acids: CASRQNNSPLHF. As DNA, the CDR3 is TGTGCCAGCAGACAGAATAATTCACCCCTCCACTTT.